One and the same sample provided the 6 T cell receptor beta chains below, sequenced in a study of T cells after yellow fever vaccination. TCRdb independently ran MiXCR on the 5' RACE reads; one entry per CDR3 protein. The data show some 220,000 distinct CDR3 sequences, roughly 3% seen once. The sample here was CD4+ T cells sorted from PBMCs, taken 10 days after the yellow fever booster vaccination. Receptors were obtained from a man aged 18 to 30 who received the YFV17D yellow fever vaccine.

The chain couples TRBV7-9 to TRBJ2-6; D uncertain. The germline V gene encodes CDR1 SEHNR and CDR2 FQNEAQ (reference sequence). Trimming removed 5 bases at V and 3 bases at J, with 11 bases between. CDR3 length: 15 residues. CDR3 coding DNA: TGTGCCAGCAGCCCTGGCGGATATGGGGCCAACGTCCTGACTTTC. Its protein is CASSPGGYGANVLTF.

This clonotype turned up a few times. The CDR3: CASSPLRRIQPQHF. In nucleotides, the CDR3 is TGTGCCAGCAGCCCACTGAGGAGGATTCAGCCCCAGCATTTT. The V and J genes are TRBV7-8 and TRBJ1-5, with D unclear. The germline V gene encodes CDR1 SGHVS and CDR2 FQNEAQ. V was trimmed by 5 bases and J by 6 bases, leaving 14 bases between them. The length of the CDR3 is 14 residues.

The chain recombines TRBV6-6 with TRBJ2-1, with TRBD1 identical over 8 bases. This CDR3 spans 15 amino acids. The V gene end was trimmed by 6 bases and the J gene end by 0 bases; junction bases not matched to a gene: 4. CDR1 MNHNY and CDR2 SVGAGI come from the germline V gene (reference sequence). The CDR3 loop is CASSGQGSSYNEQFF. For the CDR3, the DNA is TGTGCCAGCAGCGGACAGGGAAGCTCCTACAATGAGCAGTTCTTC.

This clonotype showed up many times. This chain connects TRBV4-3 to TRBJ2-3, with D hard to call. The CDR3 spans 14 residues. The V and J ends lost 0 bases and 4 bases respectively, with 8 bases between them. Germline CDR1 and CDR2: LGHNA and YSLEER. The CDR3, as DNA: TGCGCCAGCAGCCAAGATAGGCTCGCAGATACGCAGTATTTT. This encodes CASSQDRLADTQYF.

This clonotype was observed at least ten times. The chain employs TRBV7-8 and TRBJ2-3; TRBD2 agrees at 7 bases. CDR1 and CDR2 (germline): SGHVS, FQNEAQ. This CDR3 is 16 amino acids long. Trimming at V came to 5 bases and at J to 2 bases, leaving 10 bases not matched to a gene. The CDR3 nucleotides are TGTGCCAGCAGCCCCGGGGCTAGCGGTTTCACAGATACGCAGTATTTT. This encodes CASSPGASGFTDTQYF.

This clonotype was observed a handful of times. The J gene is TRBJ2-7, the V gene TRBV28, with D perhaps TRBD1 (5 bases). Trimming removed 4 bases from V and 12 bases from J, with 22 bases in between. The germline V gene encodes CDR1 MDHEN and CDR2 SYDVKM. This CDR3 is built from 14 residues. This chain's CDR3 is CASSSPGNRGSGYF. CDR3 nucleotides: TGTGCCAGCAGTTCCCCAGGGAACCGTGGTAGTGGGTACTTC.